Listed below are T cell receptor beta chains from one sample, sequenced in a study of T-cell reconstitution after alpha-beta-depleted transplantation in children. Via MiXCR, TCRdb re-called the PCR reads, giving one row per CDR3 protein. The table has about 300,000 distinct CDR3 sequences, about a tenth seen once. Sequenced here: PBMCs, sampled before TCRalphabeta/CD19-depleted stem cell transplant. The receptors stem from a boy under three years old with acute myeloid leukemia, due to receive a stem cell transplant. The CDR3 runs from the conserved cysteine through the conserved F or W. A D gene is named only where the DNA matches it firmly. The size of a clone is reported for some rows only, either as once, few or many, or as a class for expanded clones.

v_gene	d_gene	abundance	j_gene	CDR3nt	CDR3aa
TRBV20-1	TRBD2	-	TRBJ2-1	TGCAGTGCAAGCGGACTAGCGGGAGGTTGGGGGTTAAGTGAGCAGTTCTTC	CSASGLAGGWGLSEQFF
TRBV18	-	many	TRBJ2-6	TGTGCCAGCTCACCCTCGGCTGGGGCCAACGTCCTGACTTTC	CASSPSAGANVLTF
TRBV29-1	TRBD1	many	TRBJ2-4	TGCAGCGTTGTTTGGGACAGGGCCAAAAACATTCAGTACTTC	CSVVWDRAKNIQYF
TRBV20-1	-	many	TRBJ2-7	TGCAGTCCACGGGTAGTAAACTACGAGCAGTACTTC	CSPRVVNYEQYF
TRBV7-8	-	-	TRBJ1-2	TGTGCCAGCAGCCTGGACGCCAGCGGCTATGGCTACACCTTC	CASSLDASGYGYTF
TRBV7-2	TRBD2	many	TRBJ2-3	TGTGCCAGCTCCAACGGGGGGGCAGATACGCAGTATTTT	CASSNGGADTQYF
TRBV20-1	-	many	TRBJ1-2	TGCAGTGCCCCGCCAGCTCTATTTGATGGCTACACCTTC	CSAPPALFDGYTF
TRBV12-3/TRBV12-4	-	many	TRBJ2-1	TGTGCCAGCAGTTTAGGTAGGGCAGGGGAGGCCTACAATGAGCAGTTCTTC	CASSLGRAGEAYNEQFF
TRBV20-1	TRBD2	many	TRBJ2-2	TGCAGTGCTAGAGTCGTCGGGAGGGCCGGGGAGCTGTTTTTT	CSARVVGRAGELFF
TRBV27	TRBD2	many	TRBJ2-7	TGTGCCAGCAGTCTTAGCGGGGGACCGTTCTACGAGCAGTACTTC	CASSLSGGPFYEQYF
TRBV5-5	TRBD2	many	TRBJ2-5	TGTGCCAGCAGCTTGGATAGAGCTAGCGGGGGGTACCAAGAGACCCAGTACTTC	CASSLDRASGGYQETQYF